This T cell receptor (beta chain) was sequenced during a study of T cells in women clearing cervical HPV infection. Study-wide background: HLA type stays a possible confounder, typing being limited.

The CDR3 covers 18 residues. V gave up 1 base and J gave up 5 bases; unmatched junction bases: 13. The germline CDR1 and CDR2 sequences are LNHDA and SQIVND (reference sequence). HPV was found by MY09/MY11 PCR and dot-blot genotyping. Profiling relied on immunoSEQ multiplex PCR, and the TCRdb table lists in-frame clones only, not all of them. This repertoire comprises around 35,000 clones; its ten largest clones make up 1.7%. Whole-study findings and limits: CIN3+ cases had significantly higher TCR richness than controls; evenness did not differ. Cases carried less TRBV6-7 than controls: roughly 0.12% versus 0.17%.

Worth noting for this clone: Its antigen is unknown. The read ends 3 residues shy of where the CDR3 ends; the end is completed using the germline J gene.

The rearrangement links TRBV19 to TRBJ2-1; TRBD2 aligns across 8 bases. Sample: blood buffy coat. The clonotype originates from a woman aged 18 to 75 with a cervical HPV16 infection that either progressed to CIN3+ or cleared (not recorded which). The CDR3 sequence is CASSIGGAGATGDNEQFF. The CDR3 bases that were read are TGTGCCAGTAGTATAGGAGGAGCGGGGGCGACGGGGGACAATGAG.